The clone carrying this TCR beta chain has at least ten counts. Its specificity is unknown. During its preparation, the TCRbeta library received unique molecular identifiers. TCRdb processed the PCR reads anew with MiXCR; each CDR3 protein has one entry. The table shows 220,000 or so distinct CDR3 sequences, with roughly 8.2% occurring only once. This specimen comes from a study of T-cell reconstitution after alpha-beta-depleted transplantation in children. Study-wide points: In patients about two months after transplant, alpha-beta T cells reportedly arose from several hundred expanded graft clones.

This clonotype was sampled from a male patient younger than 18 who had a stem cell transplant for acute lymphoblastic leukemia, so the T cells may come from the graft donor. The sample was PBMCs, mostly from graft donor cells, taken 180 days after TCRalphabeta/CD19-depleted stem cell transplant.

CDR3 DNA: TGTGCCAGCAGTGTGGGGCGGGAGCCGCCAGATACGCAGTATTTT. This encodes CASSVGREPPDTQYF. This chain links TRBV6-1 with TRBJ2-3, with 7 bases that match TRBD2. The J segment lost 4 bases and the V segment lost 4 bases, leaving 8 bases of the junction unmatched. The CDR3 is 15 residues long. The V gene's germline CDR1 is MNHNS and CDR2 SASEGT.